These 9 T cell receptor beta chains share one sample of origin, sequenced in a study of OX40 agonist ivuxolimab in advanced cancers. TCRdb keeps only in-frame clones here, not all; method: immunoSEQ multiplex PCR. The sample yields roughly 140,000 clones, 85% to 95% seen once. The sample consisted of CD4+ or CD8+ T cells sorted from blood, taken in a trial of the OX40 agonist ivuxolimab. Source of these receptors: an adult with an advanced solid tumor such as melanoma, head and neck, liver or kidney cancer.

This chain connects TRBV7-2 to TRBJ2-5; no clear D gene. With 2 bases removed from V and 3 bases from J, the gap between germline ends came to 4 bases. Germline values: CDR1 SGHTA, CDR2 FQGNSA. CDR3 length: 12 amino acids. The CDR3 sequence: CASSLSEETQYF. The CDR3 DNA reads TGTGCCAGCAGCTTATCGGAAGAGACCCAGTACTTC.

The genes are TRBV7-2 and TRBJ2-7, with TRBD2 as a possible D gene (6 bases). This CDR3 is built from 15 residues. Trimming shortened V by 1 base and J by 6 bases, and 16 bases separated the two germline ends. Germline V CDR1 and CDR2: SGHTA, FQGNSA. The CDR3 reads CASSLGLAGLAEQYF. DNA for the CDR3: TGTGCCAGCAGCTTAGGGTTGGCGGGGCTCGCCGAGCAGTACTTC.

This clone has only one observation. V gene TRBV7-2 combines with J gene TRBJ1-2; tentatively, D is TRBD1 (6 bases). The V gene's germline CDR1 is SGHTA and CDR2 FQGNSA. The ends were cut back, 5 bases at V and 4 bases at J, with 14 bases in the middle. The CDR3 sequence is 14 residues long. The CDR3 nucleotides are TGTGCCAGCAGCCCCGGACAGCCGAGCTATGGCTACACCTTC. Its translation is CASSPGQPSYGYTF.

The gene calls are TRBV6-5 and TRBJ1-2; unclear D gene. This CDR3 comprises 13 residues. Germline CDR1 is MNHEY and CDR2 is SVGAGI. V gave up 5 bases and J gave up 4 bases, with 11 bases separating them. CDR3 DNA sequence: TGTGCCAGCAGTCCCCGCGAGGGCTATGGCTACACCTTC. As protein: CASSPREGYGYTF.

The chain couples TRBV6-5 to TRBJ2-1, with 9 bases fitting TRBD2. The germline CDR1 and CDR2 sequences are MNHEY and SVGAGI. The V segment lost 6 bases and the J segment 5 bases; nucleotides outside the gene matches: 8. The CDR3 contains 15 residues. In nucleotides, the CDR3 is TGTGCCAGCAGCCACACGGGACTAGCCCACAATGAGCAGTTCTTC. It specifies CASSHTGLAHNEQFF.

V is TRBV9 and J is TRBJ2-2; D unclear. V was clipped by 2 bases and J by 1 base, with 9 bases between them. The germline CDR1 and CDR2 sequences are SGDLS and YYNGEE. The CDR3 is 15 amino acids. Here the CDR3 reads CASSVLRVNTGELFF. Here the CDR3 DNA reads TGTGCCAGCAGCGTTCTTAGGGTGAACACCGGGGAGCTGTTTTTT.

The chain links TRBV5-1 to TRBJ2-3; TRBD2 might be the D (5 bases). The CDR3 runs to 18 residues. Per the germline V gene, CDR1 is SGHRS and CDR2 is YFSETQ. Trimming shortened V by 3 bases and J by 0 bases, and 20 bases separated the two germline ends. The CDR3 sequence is CASSYRGGAVFSTDTQYF. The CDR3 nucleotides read TGCGCCAGCAGCTACCGCGGTGGAGCGGTGTTTAGCACAGATACGCAGTATTTT.

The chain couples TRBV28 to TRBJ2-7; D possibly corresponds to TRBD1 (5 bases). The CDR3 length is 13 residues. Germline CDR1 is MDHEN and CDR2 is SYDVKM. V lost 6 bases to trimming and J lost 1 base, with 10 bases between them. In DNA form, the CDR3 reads TGTGCCAGCAGGAACTCAGGGTCCTACGAGCAGTACTTC. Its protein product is CASRNSGSYEQYF.

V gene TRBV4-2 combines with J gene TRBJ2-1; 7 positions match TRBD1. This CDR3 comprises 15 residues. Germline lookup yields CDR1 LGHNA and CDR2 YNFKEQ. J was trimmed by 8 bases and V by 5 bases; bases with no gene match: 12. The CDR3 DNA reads TGTGCCAGCAGCTCTTTAGGGGGCAGTGCGGATGAGCAGTTCTTC. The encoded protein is CASSSLGGSADEQFF.